This record concerns one T cell receptor beta chain sequence. Its antigen is unidentified. The data belong to a study of T cell responses to AZD1222 COVID-19 vaccine. The protocol was immunoSEQ multiplex PCR, while the TCRdb copy is restricted to in-frame clones and leaves out a portion. The sample carries roughly 190,000 clones, 85% to 95% recorded once. This CDR3 has 14 residues. Germline assignment: CDR1 SEHNR and CDR2 FQNEAQ (reference sequence). V lost 0 bases, J lost 4 bases, and 9 bases lay in between. Study-level findings and limits: After the peak T cell response, and only then, were repertoires sampled. Regions 160-218 and 743-854 held dominance among vaccine-associated CD4 TCRs, which spanned spike. Spike-specific TCR breadth and depth grew following two AZD1222 doses. Targeting of unmutated variant regions was reportedly seen in nearly half of spike-specific TCRs.

The receptor's source is an adult in good health. This chain links TRBV7-9 with TRBJ1-2, with TRBD1 as a possible D gene (6 bases). This sample comprised peripheral blood, obtained on day 0 of AZD1222 vaccination. Here the CDR3 reads CASSLAGARYGYTF. The CDR3 DNA follows: TGTGCCAGCAGCTTAGCGGGGGCCCGCTATGGCTACACCTTC.